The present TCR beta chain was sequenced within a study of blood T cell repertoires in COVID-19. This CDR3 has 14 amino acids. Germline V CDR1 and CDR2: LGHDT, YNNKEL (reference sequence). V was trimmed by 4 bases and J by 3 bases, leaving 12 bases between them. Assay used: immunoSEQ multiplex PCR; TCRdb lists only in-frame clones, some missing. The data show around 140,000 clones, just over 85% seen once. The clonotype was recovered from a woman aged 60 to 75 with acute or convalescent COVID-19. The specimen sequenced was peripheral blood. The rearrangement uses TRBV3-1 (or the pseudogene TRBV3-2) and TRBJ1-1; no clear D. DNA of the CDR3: TGTGCCAGCAGCCCCGCTACGATTGACACTGAAGCTTTCTTT. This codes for CASSPATIDTEAFF.